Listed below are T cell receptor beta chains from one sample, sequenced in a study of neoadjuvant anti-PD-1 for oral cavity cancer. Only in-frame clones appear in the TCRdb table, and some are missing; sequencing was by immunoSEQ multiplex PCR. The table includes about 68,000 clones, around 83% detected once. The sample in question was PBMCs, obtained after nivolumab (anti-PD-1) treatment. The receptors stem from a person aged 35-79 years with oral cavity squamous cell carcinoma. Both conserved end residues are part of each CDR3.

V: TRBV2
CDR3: CASSPYEQYF

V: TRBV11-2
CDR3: CASSLGGLPPSDTQYF

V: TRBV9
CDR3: CASSVSGTLDEQYF

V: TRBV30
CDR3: CAWSDGVSSYEQYF

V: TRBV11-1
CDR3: CASSQAGSTEAFF

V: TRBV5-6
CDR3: CASSLVGRTNYGYTF

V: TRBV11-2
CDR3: CASSLPVNTEAFF

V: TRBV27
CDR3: CASSGTGELFF

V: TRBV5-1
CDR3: CASRKRQENTEAFF

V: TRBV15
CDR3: CATSQRRGTADTQYF

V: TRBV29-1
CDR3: CSVERGTSTSYEQYF

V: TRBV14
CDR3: CASSQEPRGGYGYTF

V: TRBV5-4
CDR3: CASSQDTRQETQYF

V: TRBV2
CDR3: CASRFTAGGQETQYF

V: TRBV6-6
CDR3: CASTRGAAGGNYGYTF

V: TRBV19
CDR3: CASSHGVVSSDTEAFF

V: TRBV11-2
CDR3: CASSSRDSSNYGYTF

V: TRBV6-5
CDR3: CASRTSGRAYNEQFF

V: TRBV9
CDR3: CASSRGGDGEPQHF

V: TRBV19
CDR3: CASSKQGNYGYTF

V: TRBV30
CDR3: CAWSGSVNTEAFF

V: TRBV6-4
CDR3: CASSEDPENTEAFF

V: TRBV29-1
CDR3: CSVKGGTTNEKLFF

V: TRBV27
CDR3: CASSVTGLQETQYF

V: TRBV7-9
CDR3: CASRVGIAGDAYEQYF

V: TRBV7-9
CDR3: CASSFSSYEQYF